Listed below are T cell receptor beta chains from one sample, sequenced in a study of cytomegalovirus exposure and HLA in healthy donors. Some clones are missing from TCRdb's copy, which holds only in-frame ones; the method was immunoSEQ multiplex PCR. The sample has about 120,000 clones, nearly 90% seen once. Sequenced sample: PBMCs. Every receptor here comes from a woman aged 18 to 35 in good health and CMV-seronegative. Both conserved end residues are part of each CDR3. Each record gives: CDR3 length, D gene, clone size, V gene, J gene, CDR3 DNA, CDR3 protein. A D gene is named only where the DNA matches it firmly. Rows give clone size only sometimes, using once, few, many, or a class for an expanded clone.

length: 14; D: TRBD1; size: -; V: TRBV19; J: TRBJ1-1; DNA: TGTGCCAGTAGTTTCTCGACAGGGTCGGCGGAGGCTTTCTTT; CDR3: CASSFSTGSAEAFF
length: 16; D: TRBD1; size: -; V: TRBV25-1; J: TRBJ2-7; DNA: TGTGCCAGCAGTGATATCACCCGGACAGGTCATGACGAGCAGTACTTC; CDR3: CASSDITRTGHDEQYF
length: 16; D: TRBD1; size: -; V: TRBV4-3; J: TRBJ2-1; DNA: TGCGCCAGCAGCCACACCGGGACAGGGGGGAATAATGAGCAGTTCTTC; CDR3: CASSHTGTGGNNEQFF
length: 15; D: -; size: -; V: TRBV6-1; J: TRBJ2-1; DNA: TGTGCCAGCAGATCGGGATTGGGGTCCTACAATGAGCAGTTCTTC; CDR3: CASRSGLGSYNEQFF
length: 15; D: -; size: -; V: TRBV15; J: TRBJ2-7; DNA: TGTGCCACCAGCTTAAAAGGGGCGGGGACCTACGAGCAGTACTTC; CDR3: CATSLKGAGTYEQYF
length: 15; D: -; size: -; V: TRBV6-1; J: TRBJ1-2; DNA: TGTGCCAGCAGTGATAGAAGGGGACAAATTTATGGCTACACCTTC; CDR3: CASSDRRGQIYGYTF
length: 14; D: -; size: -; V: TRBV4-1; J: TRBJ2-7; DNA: TGCGCCAGCAGCCAAGCGAGTCCAACTAGCGAGCAGTACTTC; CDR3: CASSQASPTSEQYF
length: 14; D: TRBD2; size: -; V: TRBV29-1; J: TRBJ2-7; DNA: TGCAGCGTGAAGCGTCTAGCGGGAGTCTACGAGCAGTACTTC; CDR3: CSVKRLAGVYEQYF
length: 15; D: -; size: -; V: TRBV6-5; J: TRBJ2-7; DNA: TGTGCCAGCAGGGGCGGAGTAGGGGCCACCTACGAGCAGTACTTC; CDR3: CASRGGVGATYEQYF
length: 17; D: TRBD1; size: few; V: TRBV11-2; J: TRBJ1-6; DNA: TGTGCCAGCAGCTTAGGCCTCGGGACAGGGGGATCCGCACCCCTCCACTTT; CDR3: CASSLGLGTGGSAPLHF
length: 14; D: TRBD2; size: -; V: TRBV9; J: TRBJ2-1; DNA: TGTGCCAGCAGCGCAGCGGGAGGGTCGAATGAGCAGTTCTTC; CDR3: CASSAAGGSNEQFF
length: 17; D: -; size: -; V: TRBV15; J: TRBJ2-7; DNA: TGTGCCACCAGCAGAGATTCTAGCTACCTCATTAGCTACGAGCAGTACTTC; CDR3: CATSRDSSYLISYEQYF
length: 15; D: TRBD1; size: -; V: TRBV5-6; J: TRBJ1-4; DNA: TGTGCCAGCAGCCTGGACAGGGAGAATAATGAAAAACTGTTTTTT; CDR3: CASSLDRENNEKLFF
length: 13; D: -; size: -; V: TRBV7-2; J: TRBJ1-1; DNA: TGTGCCAGCAGCTTACACGGGAACACTGAAGCTTTCTTT; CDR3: CASSLHGNTEAFF
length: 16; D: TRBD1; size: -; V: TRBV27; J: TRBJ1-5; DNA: TGTGCCACCAGTGATAGGGGACAGTCGAGCAATCAGCCCCAGCATTTT; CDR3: CATSDRGQSSNQPQHF
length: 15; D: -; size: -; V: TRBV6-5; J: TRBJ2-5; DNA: TGTGCCAGCAGTTATACCCAGGGGTACCAAGAGACCCAGTACTTC; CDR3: CASSYTQGYQETQYF
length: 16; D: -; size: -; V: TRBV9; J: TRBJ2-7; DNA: TGTGCCAGCAGCGCCAACCTTGGGGGCGTCATGGACGAGCAGTACTTC; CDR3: CASSANLGGVMDEQYF